These 14 T cell receptor beta chains were all obtained from the same sample, sequenced in a study of molecular identifiers for immune sequencing clone quantification. TCRdb itself ran the PCR reads through MiXCR, one entry per CDR3 protein. The table has more than 300,000 distinct CDR3 sequences, 20% to 25% seen once; the top ten hold about 0.81%. Sample: naive CD8+ T cells from blood, with Jurkat cell RNA spiked in. Subset: FACS-sorted CD8+CD4-CCR7+CD45RA+ naive T cells. The receptors here all came from a human donor in good health. Some libraries in this study had Jurkat cell RNA spiked in.

This clonotype was counted at least ten times. This chain joins TRBV12-3 or TRBV12-4 and TRBJ1-1; D remains unclear. V lost 2 bases and J lost 4, with 11 bases in between. The length of the CDR3 is 14 residues. The CDR3 reads CASSLNGKVTEAFF. The CDR3, as DNA: TGTGCCAGCAGTTTAAACGGGAAGGTCACTGAAGCTTTCTTT.

This clonotype was seen many times. This sequence joins TRBV29-1 and TRBJ1-2; possible D gene TRBD1, 5 bases. Germline V gene sequence: CDR1 SQVTM, CDR2 ANQGSEA. The CDR3 runs 13 residues. The V gene lost 1 base and the J gene lost 4 bases, with 10 bases spanning the gap. CDR3: CSVEVRAGYGYTF. The CDR3 DNA follows: TGCAGCGTTGAAGTCAGGGCCGGCTATGGCTACACCTTC.

In its sample, this clonotype was seen many times. The gene calls are TRBV6-2 or TRBV6-3 and TRBJ2-7, with D maybe TRBD2 (5 bases). Germline-derived CDR1 and CDR2 are MNHEY and SVGEGT. CDR3 size: 14 residues. Between the trimmed V and J ends, which lost 6 bases and 2 bases, there was a span of 14 bases. This CDR3 is CASSPVGLTYEQYF. DNA of the CDR3: TGTGCCAGCAGCCCCGTTGGACTTACCTACGAGCAGTACTTC.

A few counts support this clonotype. This sequence joins TRBV7-9 and TRBJ2-7; no definite D call. Looked up from germline, CDR1 is SEHNR and CDR2 is FQNEAQ (reference sequence). CDR3 length equals 13 residues. Trimming shortened V by 3 bases and J by 2 bases, and 8 bases separated the two germline ends. In DNA form, the CDR3 reads TGTGCCAGCAGCTTTTTGTTCCCCTACGAGCAGTACTTC. It is translated as CASSFLFPYEQYF.

The rearrangement links TRBV6-2 or TRBV6-3 to TRBJ2-2, with TRBD1 matching over 7 bases. CDR3 length equals 16 residues. V lost 5 bases to trimming and J lost 3 bases; unmatched junction nucleotides: 9. Germline-derived CDR1 and CDR2 are MNHEY and SVGEGT. In DNA form, the CDR3 reads TGTGCCAGCAGTAGCACCGGGACAGCCTACACCGGGGAGCTGTTTTTT. Amino acid sequence: CASSSTGTAYTGELFF.

This clonotype was observed at least ten times. This chain joins TRBV28 and TRBJ2-3; no clear D gene. This CDR3 comprises 14 residues. The germline V and J ends were trimmed by 5 bases and 0 bases, with 9 bases remaining between them. Per germline, CDR1 MDHEN and CDR2 SYDVKM. Here the CDR3 reads CASSPDMSTDTQYF. DNA of the CDR3: TGTGCCAGCAGTCCCGACATGAGCACAGATACGCAGTATTTT.

This clonotype came up many times. The chain links TRBV14 to TRBJ1-1; D remains ambiguous. CDR3 length: 14 amino acids. V was cut by 4 bases and J by 3 bases, with 12 bases left in between. The germline gives CDR1 SGHDN, CDR2 FVKESK. CDR3 sequence: CASSPDGPDTEAFF. The CDR3 DNA follows: TGTGCCAGCAGCCCTGACGGTCCGGACACTGAAGCTTTCTTT.

This clonotype was observed many times. The chain joins TRBV27 to TRBJ1-2; 7 positions match TRBD1. J was trimmed by 2 bases and V by 5 bases; bases with no gene match: 11. This CDR3 region has 16 residues. CDR1 is MNHEY and CDR2 is SMNVEV in the germline V gene (reference sequence). The CDR3 loop reads CASSPQSVQGNYGYTF. The CDR3 coding sequence is TGTGCCAGCAGTCCCCAATCAGTACAGGGGAACTATGGCTACACCTTC.

This clonotype was seen repeatedly, ten times or more. CDR3 in DNA: TGTGCCAGCCATAGCGCGAGAAATGACTACGAGCAGTACTTC. Its translation: CASHSARNDYEQYF. The rearrangement joins TRBV7-9 to TRBJ2-7; D is perhaps TRBD2 (5 bases). V lost 8 bases and J lost 3, with 17 bases in between. CDR1 SEHNR and CDR2 FQNEAQ come from the germline V gene (reference sequence). The CDR3 contains 14 residues.

V usage is TRBV19 and J usage is TRBJ2-1, with 8 bases matching TRBD2. The CDR3 has 15 residues. Per the germline V gene, CDR1 is LNHDA and CDR2 is SQIVND (reference sequence). J lost 2 bases, V lost 5 bases, and 5 bases had no gene match. In DNA form, the CDR3 reads TGTGCCAGTAGTCGGGGACTAGGGCCCTACAATGAGCAGTTCTTC. Translating it yields CASSRGLGPYNEQFF.

This clonotype has a count of ten or more. The chain recombines TRBV11-2 with TRBJ2-1; no definite D call. The CDR3 spans 13 residues. Between the trimmed V and J ends, which lost 0 bases and 6 bases, there was a span of 6 bases. Germline V gene data show CDR1 as SGHAT and CDR2 as FQNNGV. CDR3 nucleotides: TGTGCCAGCAGCTTAGAGGCTAGCAATGAGCAGTTCTTC. Residues: CASSLEASNEQFF.

This clonotype was counted at least ten times. The chain couples TRBV7-6 to TRBJ1-1, with D tentatively TRBD1 (5 bases). With 1 base removed from V and 4 bases from J, the gap between germline ends came to 13 bases. In germline, CDR1 is SGHVS, CDR2 FNYEAQ. This CDR3 is built from 15 residues. The CDR3 sequence: CASSLEVTVGTEAFF. DNA of the CDR3: TGTGCCAGCAGCTTAGAAGTGACAGTTGGCACTGAAGCTTTCTTT.

V is TRBV12-3 or TRBV12-4 and J is TRBJ1-1; TRBD1 might be the D (6 bases). The CDR3 spans 14 residues. The germline V and J ends were trimmed by 6 bases and 3 bases, with 14 bases remaining between them. The CDR3 DNA reads as TGTGCCAGCAGCCTAGGGGGGGCTGACACTGAAGCTTTCTTT. Translating it yields CASSLGGADTEAFF.

The V and J genes are TRBV12-3 or TRBV12-4 and TRBJ2-5, with unresolved D. This CDR3 contains 14 residues. The V gene lost 5 bases and the J gene lost 5 bases, with 15 bases spanning the gap. The CDR3 DNA follows: TGTGCCAGCAGTGCGCTTCGAGCCGCGGAGACCCAGTACTTC. This sequence encodes CASSALRAAETQYF.